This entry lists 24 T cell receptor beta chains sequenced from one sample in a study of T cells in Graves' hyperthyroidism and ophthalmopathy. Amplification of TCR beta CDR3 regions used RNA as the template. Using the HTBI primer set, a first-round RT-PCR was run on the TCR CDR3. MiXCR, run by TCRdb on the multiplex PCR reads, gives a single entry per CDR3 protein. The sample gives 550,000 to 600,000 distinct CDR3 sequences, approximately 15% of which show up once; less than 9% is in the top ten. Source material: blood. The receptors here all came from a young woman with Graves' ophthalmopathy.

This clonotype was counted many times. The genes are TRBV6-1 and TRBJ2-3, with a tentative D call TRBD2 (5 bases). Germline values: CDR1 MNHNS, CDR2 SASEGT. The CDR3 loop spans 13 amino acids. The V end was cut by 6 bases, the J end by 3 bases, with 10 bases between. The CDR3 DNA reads TGTGCCAGCAGACCCTCGGGGACAGATACGCAGTATTTT. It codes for CASRPSGTDTQYF.

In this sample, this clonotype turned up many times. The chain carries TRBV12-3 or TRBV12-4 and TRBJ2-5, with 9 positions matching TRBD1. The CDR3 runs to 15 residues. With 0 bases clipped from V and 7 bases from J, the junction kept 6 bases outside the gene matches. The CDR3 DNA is TGTGCCAGCAGTTTAGCGTGGGACAGGGTGGTGACCCAGTACTTC. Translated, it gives CASSLAWDRVVTQYF.

CDR3: CASSHPGTGYSPLHF. CDR3 bases: TGTGCCAGCAGTCATCCCGGGACAGGGTATTCACCCCTCCACTTT. The chain recombines TRBV28 with TRBJ1-6; 9 positions agree with TRBD1. After removal of 5 bases from V and 8 bases from J, the junction contained 7 bases not matched to a gene. Germline V gives CDR1 MDHEN, CDR2 SYDVKM. This CDR3 region has 15 residues. The whole variable domain, filled in from reference TRBV28 and TRBJ1-6, reads DVKVTQSSRYLVKRTGEKVFLECVQDMDHENMFWYRQDPGLGLRLIYFSYDVKMKEKGDIPEGYSVSREKKERFSLILESASTNQTSMYLCASSHPGTGYSPLHFGNGTRLTVT.

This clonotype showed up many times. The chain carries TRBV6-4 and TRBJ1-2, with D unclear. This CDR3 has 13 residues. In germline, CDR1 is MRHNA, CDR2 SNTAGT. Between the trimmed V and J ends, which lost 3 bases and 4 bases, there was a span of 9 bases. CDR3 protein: CASSEEGSYGYTF. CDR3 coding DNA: TGTGCCAGCAGTGAGGAGGGATCCTATGGCTACACCTTC.

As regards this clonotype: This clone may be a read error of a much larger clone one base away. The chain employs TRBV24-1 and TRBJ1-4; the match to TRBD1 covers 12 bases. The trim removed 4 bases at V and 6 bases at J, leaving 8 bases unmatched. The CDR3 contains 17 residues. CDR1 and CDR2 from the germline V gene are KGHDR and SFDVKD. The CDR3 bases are TGTGCCACCAGTGAGGGACAGGGGGCGTGGGGGTATGAAAAACTGTTTTTT. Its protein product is CATSEGQGAWGYEKLFF.

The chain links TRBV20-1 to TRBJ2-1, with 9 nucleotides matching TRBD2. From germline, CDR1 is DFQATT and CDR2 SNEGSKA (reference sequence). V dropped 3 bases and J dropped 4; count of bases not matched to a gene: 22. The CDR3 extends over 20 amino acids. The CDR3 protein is CSASPASGTPGSPMYNEQFF. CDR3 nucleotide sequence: TGCAGTGCTAGTCCGGCTAGCGGGACCCCCGGGTCCCCGATGTACAATGAGCAGTTCTTC.

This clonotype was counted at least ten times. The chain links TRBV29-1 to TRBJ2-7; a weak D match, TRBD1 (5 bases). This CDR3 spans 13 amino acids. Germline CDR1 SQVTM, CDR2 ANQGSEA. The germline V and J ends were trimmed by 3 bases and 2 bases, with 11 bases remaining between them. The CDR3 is CSVESQGPYEQYF. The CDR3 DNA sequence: TGCAGCGTTGAGAGCCAGGGCCCCTACGAGCAGTACTTC.

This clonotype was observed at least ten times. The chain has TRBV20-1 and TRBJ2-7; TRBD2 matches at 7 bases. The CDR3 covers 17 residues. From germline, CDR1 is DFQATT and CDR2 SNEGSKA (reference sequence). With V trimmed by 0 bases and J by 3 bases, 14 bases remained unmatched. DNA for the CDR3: TGCAGTGCTAGAGATGGGGCGGGAGTGGGAGCGCACTACGAGCAGTACTTC. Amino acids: CSARDGAGVGAHYEQYF.

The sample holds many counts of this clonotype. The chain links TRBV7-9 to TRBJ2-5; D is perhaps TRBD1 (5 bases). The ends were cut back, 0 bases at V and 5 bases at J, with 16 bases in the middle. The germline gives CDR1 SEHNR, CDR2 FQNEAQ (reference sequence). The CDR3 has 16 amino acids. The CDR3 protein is CASSLASPTVWETQYF. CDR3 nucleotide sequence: TGTGCCAGCAGCTTAGCGTCCCCGACAGTCTGGGAGACCCAGTACTTC. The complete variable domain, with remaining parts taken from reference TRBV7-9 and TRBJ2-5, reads DTGVSQNPRHKITKRGQNVTFRCDPISEHNRLYWYRQTLGQGPEFLTYFQNEAQLEKSRLLSDRFSAERPKGSFSTLEIQRTEQGDSAMYLCASSLASPTVWETQYFGPGTRLLVL.

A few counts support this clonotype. The CDR3 DNA is TGTGCCTGGAGTGGAAGCGTCTCTCTGAGGGTCAACGTCCTGACTTTC. Translated, it gives CAWSGSVSLRVNVLTF. The chain links TRBV30 to TRBJ2-6; possible D gene TRBD2, 5 bases. V was cut by 1 base and J by 9 bases, with 19 bases left in between. CDR1 and CDR2 (germline): GTSNPN, SVGIG (reference sequence). CDR3 size: 16 residues.

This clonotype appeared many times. CDR3 residues: CASSPAGSVNNEQFF. The DNA of the CDR3 is TGTGCCAGCAGCCCGGCGGGGAGCGTAAACAATGAGCAGTTCTTC. The V gene is TRBV11-2, the J gene TRBJ2-1; a possible D gene is TRBD2 (6 bases). The CDR3 contains 15 residues. V dropped 5 bases and J dropped 5 bases, with 16 bases sitting between them. Germline CDR1 reads SGHAT; CDR2 reads FQNNGV.

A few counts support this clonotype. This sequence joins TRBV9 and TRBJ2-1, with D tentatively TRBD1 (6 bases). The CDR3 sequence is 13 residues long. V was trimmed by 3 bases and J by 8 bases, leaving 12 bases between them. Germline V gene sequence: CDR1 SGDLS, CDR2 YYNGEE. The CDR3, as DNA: TGTGCCAGCAGCGGGGGGCCAGGGTATGAGCAGTTCTTC. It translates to CASSGGPGYEQFF.

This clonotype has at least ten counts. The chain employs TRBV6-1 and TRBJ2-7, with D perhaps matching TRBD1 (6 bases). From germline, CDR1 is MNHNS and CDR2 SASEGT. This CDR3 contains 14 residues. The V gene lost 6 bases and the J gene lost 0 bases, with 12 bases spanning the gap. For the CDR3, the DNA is TGTGCCAGCAGGACTGGACAGAACTCCTACGAGCAGTACTTC. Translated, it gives CASRTGQNSYEQYF.

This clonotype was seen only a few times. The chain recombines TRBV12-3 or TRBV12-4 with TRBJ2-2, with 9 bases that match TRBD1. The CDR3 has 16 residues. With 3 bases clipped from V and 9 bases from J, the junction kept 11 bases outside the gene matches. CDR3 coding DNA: TGTGCCAGCAGTTTGGGGGACAGGGCATTACCGAGGGAGCTGTTTTTT. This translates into CASSLGDRALPRELFF.

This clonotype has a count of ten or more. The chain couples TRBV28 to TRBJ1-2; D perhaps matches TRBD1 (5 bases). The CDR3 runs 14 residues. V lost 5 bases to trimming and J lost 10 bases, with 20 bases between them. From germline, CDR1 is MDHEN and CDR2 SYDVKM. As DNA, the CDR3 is TGTGCCAGCAGTCCCCCCCGGGACGGCCCAACCTACACCTTC. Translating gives CASSPPRDGPTYTF.

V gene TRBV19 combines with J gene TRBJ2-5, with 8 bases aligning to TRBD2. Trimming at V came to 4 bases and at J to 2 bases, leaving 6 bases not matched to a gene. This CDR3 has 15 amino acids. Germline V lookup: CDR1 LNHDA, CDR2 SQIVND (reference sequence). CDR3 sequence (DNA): TGTGCCAGTAGTACCGCCCGGGGGGGGCAAGAGACCCAGTACTTC. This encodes CASSTARGGQETQYF.

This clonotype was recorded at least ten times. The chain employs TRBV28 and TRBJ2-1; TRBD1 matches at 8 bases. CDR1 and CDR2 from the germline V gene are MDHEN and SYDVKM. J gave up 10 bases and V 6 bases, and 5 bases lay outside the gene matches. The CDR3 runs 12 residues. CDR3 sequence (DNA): TGTGCCAGCAGCCCAGGGGGCGTGGAGCAGTTCTTC. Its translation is CASSPGGVEQFF.

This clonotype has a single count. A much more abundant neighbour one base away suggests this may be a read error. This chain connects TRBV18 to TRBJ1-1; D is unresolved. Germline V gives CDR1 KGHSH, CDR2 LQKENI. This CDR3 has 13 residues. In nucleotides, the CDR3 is TGTGCCAGCGCGACCGGTACGGGCGCTGAAGCTCTCTTT. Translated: CASATGTGAEALF.

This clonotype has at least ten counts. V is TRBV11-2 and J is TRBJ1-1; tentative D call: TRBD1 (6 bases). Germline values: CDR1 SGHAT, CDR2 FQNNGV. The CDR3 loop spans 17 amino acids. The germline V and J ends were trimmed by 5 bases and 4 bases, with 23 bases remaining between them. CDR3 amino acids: CASSPQYRVGPGTEAFF. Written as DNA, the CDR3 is TGTGCCAGCAGCCCGCAGTACAGGGTCGGTCCGGGCACTGAAGCTTTCTTT.

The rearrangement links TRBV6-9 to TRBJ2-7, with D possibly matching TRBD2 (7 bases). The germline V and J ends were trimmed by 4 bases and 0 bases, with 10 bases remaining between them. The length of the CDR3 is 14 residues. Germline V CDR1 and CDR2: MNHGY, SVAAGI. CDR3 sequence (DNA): TGTGCCAGCAGTTCGGGGGGCTTCTCCTACGAGCAGTACTTC. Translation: CASSSGGFSYEQYF.

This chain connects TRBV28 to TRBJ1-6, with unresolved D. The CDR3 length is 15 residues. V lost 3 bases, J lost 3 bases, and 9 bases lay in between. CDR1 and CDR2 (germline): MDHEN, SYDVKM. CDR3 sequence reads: CASSFVQYYNSPLHF. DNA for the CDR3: TGTGCCAGCAGTTTTGTTCAGTACTATAATTCACCCCTCCACTTT.

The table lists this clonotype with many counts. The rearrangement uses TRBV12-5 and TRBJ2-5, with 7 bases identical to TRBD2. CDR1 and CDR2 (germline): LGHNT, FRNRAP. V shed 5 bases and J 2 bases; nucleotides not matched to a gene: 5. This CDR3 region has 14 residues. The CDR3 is CASGRWEGQETQYF. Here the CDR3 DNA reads TGTGCTAGTGGTAGGTGGGAGGGGCAAGAGACCCAGTACTTC. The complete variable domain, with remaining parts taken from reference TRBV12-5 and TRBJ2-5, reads DARVTQTPRHKVTEMGQEVTMRCQPILGHNTVFWYRQTMMQGLELLAYFRNRAPLDDSGMPKDRFSAEMPDATLATLKIQPSEPRDSAVYFCASGRWEGQETQYFGPGTRLLVL.

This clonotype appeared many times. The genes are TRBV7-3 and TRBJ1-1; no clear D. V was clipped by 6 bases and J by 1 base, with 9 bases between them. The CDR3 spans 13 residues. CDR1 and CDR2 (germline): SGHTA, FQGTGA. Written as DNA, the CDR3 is TGTGCCAGCAGGGGTGGGTCGAACACTGAAGCTTTCTTT. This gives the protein CASRGGSNTEAFF.

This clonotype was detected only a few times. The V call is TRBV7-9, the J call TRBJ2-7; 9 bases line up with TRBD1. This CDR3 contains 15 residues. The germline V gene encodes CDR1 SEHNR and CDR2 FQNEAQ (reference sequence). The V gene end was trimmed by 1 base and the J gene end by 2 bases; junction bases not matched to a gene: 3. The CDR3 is CASSLDRGPAYEQYF. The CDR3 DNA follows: TGTGCCAGCAGCTTAGACAGGGGGCCCGCCTACGAGCAGTACTTC.